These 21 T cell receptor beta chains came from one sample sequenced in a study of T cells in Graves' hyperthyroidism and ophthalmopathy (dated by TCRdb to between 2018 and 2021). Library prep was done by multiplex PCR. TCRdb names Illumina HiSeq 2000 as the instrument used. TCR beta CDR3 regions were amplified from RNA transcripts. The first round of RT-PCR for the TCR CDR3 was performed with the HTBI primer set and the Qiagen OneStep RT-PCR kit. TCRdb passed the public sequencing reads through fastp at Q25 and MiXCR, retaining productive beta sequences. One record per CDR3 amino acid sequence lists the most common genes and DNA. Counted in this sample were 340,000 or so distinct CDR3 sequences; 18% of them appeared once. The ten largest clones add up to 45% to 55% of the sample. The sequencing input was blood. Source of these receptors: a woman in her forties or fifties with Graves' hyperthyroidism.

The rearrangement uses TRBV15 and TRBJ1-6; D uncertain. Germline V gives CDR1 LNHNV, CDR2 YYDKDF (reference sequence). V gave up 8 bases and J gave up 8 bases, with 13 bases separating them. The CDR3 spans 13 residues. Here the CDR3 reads CATGPEGDSPLHF. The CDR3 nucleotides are TGTGCCACCGGGCCTGAGGGTGATTCACCCCTCCACTTT.

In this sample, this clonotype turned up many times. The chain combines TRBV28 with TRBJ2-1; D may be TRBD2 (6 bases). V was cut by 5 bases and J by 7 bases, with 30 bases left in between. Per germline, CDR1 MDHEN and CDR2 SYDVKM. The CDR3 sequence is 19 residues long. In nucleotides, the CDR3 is TGTGCCAGCAGTACCTTGGTGGATCGAACTAGCAACAATTGGAATGAGCAGTTCTTC. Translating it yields CASSTLVDRTSNNWNEQFF.

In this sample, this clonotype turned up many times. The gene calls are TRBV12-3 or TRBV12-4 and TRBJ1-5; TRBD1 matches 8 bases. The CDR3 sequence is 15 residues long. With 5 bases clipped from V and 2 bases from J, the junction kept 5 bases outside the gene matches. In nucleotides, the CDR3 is TGTGCCAGCAGTCCACAGGGGGGCGGCAATCAGCCCCAGCATTTT. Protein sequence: CASSPQGGGNQPQHF.

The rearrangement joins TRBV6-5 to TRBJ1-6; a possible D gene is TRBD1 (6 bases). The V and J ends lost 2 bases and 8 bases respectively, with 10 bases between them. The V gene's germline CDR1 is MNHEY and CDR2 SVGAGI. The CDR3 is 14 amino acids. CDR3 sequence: CASSYRGSHSPLHF. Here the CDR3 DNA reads TGTGCCAGCAGTTACAGGGGGTCACATTCACCCCTCCACTTT.

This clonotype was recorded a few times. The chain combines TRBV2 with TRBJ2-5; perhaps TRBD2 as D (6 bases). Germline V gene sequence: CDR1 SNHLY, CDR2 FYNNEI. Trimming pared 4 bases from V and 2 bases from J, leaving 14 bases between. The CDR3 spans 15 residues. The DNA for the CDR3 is TGTGCCAGCAGTGTACGATCTGGGGGGCAAGAGACCCAGTACTTC. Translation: CASSVRSGGQETQYF.

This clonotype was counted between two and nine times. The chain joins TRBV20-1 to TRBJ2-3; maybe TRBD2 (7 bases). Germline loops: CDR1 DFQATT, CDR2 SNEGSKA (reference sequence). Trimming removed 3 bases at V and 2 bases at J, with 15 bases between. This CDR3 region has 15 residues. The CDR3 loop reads CSARAGAGYTDTQYF. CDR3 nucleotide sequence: TGCAGTGCTAGGGCGGGGGCGGGATACACAGATACGCAGTATTTT.

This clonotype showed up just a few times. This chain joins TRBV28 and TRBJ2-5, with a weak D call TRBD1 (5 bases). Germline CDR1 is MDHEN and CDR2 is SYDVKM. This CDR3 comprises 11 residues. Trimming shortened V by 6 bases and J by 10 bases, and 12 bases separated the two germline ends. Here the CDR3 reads CASRTHRFQYF. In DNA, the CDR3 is TGTGCCAGCAGGACTCACAGGTTCCAGTACTTC.

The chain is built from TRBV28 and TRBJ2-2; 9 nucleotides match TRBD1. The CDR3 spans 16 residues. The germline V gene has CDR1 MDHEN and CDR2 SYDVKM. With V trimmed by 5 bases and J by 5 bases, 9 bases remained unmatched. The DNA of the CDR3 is TGTGCCAGCAGTCCGATACAGGGGGCGCCTACCGGGGAGCTGTTTTTT. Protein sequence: CASSPIQGAPTGELFF. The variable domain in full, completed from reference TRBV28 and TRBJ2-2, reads DVKVTQSSRYLVKRTGEKVFLECVQDMDHENMFWYRQDPGLGLRLIYFSYDVKMKEKGDIPEGYSVSREKKERFSLILESASTNQTSMYLCASSPIQGAPTGELFFGEGSRLTVL.

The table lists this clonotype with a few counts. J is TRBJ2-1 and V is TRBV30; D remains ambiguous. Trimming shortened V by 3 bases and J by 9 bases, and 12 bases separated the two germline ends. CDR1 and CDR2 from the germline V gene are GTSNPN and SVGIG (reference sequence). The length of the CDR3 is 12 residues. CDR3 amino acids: CAWRAHGPEQFF. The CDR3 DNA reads TGTGCCTGGAGGGCCCACGGGCCTGAGCAGTTCTTC.

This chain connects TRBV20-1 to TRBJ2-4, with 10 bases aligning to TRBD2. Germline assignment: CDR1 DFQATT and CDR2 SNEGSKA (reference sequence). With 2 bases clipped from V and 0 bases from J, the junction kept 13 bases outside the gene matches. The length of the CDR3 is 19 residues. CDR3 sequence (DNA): TGCAGTGCTAGACGGCGGCTAGCGGGAGTATTACTAGCCAAAAACATTCAGTACTTC. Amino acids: CSARRRLAGVLLAKNIQYF.

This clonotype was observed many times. CDR3: CASSVGRVGSEAFF. The CDR3 region has the DNA TGTGCCAGCAGTGTAGGCAGGGTGGGGAGTGAAGCTTTCTTT. V is TRBV2 and J is TRBJ1-1, with a tentative D call TRBD1 (5 bases). The V end was cut by 4 bases, the J end by 7 bases, with 16 bases between. The CDR3 extends over 14 amino acids. CDR1 and CDR2 (germline): SNHLY, FYNNEI. The whole variable domain, filled in from reference TRBV2 and TRBJ1-1, reads EPEVTQTPSHQVTQMGQEVILRCVPISNHLYFYWYRQILGQKVEFLVSFYNNEISEKSEIFDDQFSVERPDGSNFTLKIRSTKLEDSAMYFCASSVGRVGSEAFFGQGTRLTVV.

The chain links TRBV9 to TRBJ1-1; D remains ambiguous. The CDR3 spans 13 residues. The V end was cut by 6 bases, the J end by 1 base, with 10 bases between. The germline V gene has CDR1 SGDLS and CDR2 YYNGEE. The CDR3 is CASTWGANTEAFF. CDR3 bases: TGTGCCAGCACCTGGGGAGCGAACACTGAAGCTTTCTTT.

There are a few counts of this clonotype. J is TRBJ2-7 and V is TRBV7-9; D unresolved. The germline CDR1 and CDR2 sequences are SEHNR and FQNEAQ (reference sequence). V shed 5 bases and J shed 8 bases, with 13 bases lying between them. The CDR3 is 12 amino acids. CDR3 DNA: TGTGCCAGCAGCCCGGACGGACCTAAGCAGTACTTC. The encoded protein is CASSPDGPKQYF.

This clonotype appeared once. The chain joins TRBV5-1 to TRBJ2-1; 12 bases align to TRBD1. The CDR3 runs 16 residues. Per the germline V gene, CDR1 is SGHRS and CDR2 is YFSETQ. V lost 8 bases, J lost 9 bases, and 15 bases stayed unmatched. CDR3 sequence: CARCQGQGARSSEQFF. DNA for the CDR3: TGCGCCAGGTGCCAGGGACAGGGGGCGCGATCAAGTGAGCAGTTCTTC.

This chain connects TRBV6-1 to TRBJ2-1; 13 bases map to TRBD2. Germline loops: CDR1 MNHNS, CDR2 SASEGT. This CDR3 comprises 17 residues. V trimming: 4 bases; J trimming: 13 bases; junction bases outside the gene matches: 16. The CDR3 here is CASSGGQGWTSGGVQFF. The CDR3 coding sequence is TGTGCCAGCAGTGGCGGACAGGGTTGGACTAGCGGGGGTGTCCAGTTCTTC.

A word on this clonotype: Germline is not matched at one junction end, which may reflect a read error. CDR3 loop: CASSEGLAGPLFSYNEQFF. Here the CDR3 DNA reads TGTGCCAGCAGCGAAGGCCTAGCGGGGCCCCTCTTCTCCTACAATGAGCAGTTCTTC. This chain links TRBV2 with TRBJ2-1, with TRBD2 matching 9 bases. There are 19 residues in the CDR3. Per germline, CDR1 SNHLY and CDR2 FYNNEI.

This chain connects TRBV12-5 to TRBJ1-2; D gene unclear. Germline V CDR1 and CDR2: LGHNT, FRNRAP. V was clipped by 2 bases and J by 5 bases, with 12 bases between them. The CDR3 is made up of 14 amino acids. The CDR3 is CASGLPPVEYGYTF. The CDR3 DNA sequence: TGTGCTAGTGGTTTGCCTCCGGTCGAGTATGGCTACACCTTC.

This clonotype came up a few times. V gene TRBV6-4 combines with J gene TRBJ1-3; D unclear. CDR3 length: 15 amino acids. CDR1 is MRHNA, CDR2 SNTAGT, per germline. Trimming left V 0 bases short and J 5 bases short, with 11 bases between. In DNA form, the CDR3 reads TGTGCCAGCAGTGACTCGAGGCTGGGGAGAAACACCATATATTTT. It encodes CASSDSRLGRNTIYF.

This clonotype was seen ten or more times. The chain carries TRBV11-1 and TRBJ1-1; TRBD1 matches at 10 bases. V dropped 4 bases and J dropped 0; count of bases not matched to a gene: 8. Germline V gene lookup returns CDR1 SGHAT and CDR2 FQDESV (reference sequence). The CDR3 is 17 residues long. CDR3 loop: CASSSRRTGGVNTEAFF. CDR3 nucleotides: TGTGCCAGCAGCTCCCGACGGACAGGGGGAGTGAACACTGAAGCTTTCTTT.

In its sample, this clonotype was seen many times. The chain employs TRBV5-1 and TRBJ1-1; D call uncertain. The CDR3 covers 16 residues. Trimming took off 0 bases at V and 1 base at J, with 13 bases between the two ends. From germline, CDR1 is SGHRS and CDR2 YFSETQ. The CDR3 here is CASSLVVIQPNTEAFF. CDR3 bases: TGCGCCAGCAGCTTGGTCGTTATACAGCCGAACACTGAAGCTTTCTTT.

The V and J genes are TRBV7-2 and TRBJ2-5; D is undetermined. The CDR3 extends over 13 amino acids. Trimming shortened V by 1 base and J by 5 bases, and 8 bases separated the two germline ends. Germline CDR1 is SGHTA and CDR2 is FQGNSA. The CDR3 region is CASSLETFETQYF. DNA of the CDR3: TGTGCCAGCAGCTTAGAGACGTTCGAGACCCAGTACTTC.